What follows is one TCR beta chain and its context. This clone has just one count. Its specific antigen is unknown. No much larger clonotype is one base removed from it; base qualities were not supplied. Relative to germline, V is missing 5 bases and J is missing 0 bases, with 4 bases of the junction outside any gene match. CDR1 and CDR2 are read off the germline V gene as MDHEN and SYDVKM. From the cysteine through the phenylalanine, the CDR3 covers 16 amino acids. This entry keeps only the CDR3 DNA: 48 bases, framed from base 1. This sample is part of a study of T cells in narcolepsy (dated by TCRdb to the late 2010s). Study-level background: Patients with narcolepsy type 1 or type 2 (NT1, NT2) and healthy control donors were enrolled in the study. The study sought autoreactive T cells targeting hypocretin neuron self-antigens (hypocretin, TRIB2) in narcolepsy patients, using TCR Vbeta sequencing to track clonotypes in blood and CSF. General conclusions and limits of the study: Plots that compared CSF and blood CD4+ T cell clonotypes from the same patient highlighted HCRT-specific and TRIB2-specific autoreactive clonotypes. According to the report, autoreactive clonotypes were detected serially in the blood of the same patients and of different patients, but not in healthy controls. Patients and controls had similar numbers of sequenced blood memory CD4+ clonotypes, with averages of around 40,000 in patients and 30,000 to 35,000 in controls. No sequences matching autoreactive T cell clones were contained in some blood memory CD4+ repertoires from patients and controls.

Receptor libraries were prepared by the immunoSEQ multiplex PCR assay. Not all clones reach the TCRdb copy of this immuneACCESS table, which keeps in-frame sequences only. Checked studies attribute under half of the gap to unresolved V genes and leave the rest unexplained. The sample includes about 32,000 clones, with about nine tenths observed a single time. Roughly 0.89% of the sample is in the top ten clones. For TCR Vbeta sequencing, memory CD4+ T cells were sorted ex vivo from the peripheral blood of narcolepsy patients and healthy controls. The rearrangement joined TRBV28 to TRBJ2-3; a stretch of 11 junction bases matches TRBD2. The sequence was obtained from a human donor with narcolepsy. The sample consisted of CD45RA- memory CD4+ T cells from PBMCs. What the cell subset or site label conveys for this sample: memory T cells sorted ex vivo from peripheral blood. The nucleotide sequence is given as TGTGCCAGCAGTCAATGGACTAGCGGGAGCACAGATACGCAGTATTTT. Translated, this is CASSQWTSGSTDTQYF.